This section outlines one TCR beta chain sequence together with its context. The antigen is undetermined. Libraries were prepared by immunoSEQ multiplex PCR; TCRdb keeps only in-frame clonotypes and omits some of them. The table has tens of thousands of clones, just under 95% seen once; the top ten hold 0.53%. These data originate in a study of graft-versus-host responses after intestinal transplantation. About the study: Multivisceral, liver-intestinal, or isolated intestinal transplants were received by the recipients. Anti-thymocyte globulin was used for induction in all recipients, who then took tacrolimus and steroids for approximately 3 years. Broader study findings: Early post-transplant HvG declines tracked with peak circulating GvH clone levels. Recipient marrow contained GvH clones, some of which appeared first in ileum or blood.

The V and J ends lost 1 base and 2 bases, in that order; junction bases with no gene match: 7. The CDR3 has 16 residues. Germline lookup yields CDR1 SGHAT and CDR2 FQNNGV. The specimen was unstimulated CD8+ T cells sorted from spleen or lymph node cells, collected before intestinal transplant. V and J are TRBV11-2 and TRBJ1-2, with 7 positions matching TRBD1. This receptor was obtained from a human donor who received an intestinal transplant. The CDR3 here is CASSLGGGGLNYGYTF. The CDR3 DNA sequence: TGTGCCAGCAGCTTAGGGGGAGGGGGCTTAAACTATGGCTACACCTTC.